The 31 T cell receptor beta chains presented below share a single source sample, sequenced in a study of T cells after yellow fever vaccination. MiXCR was run by TCRdb on the 5' RACE reads, yielding one entry per CDR3 protein. The sample consists of under 50,000 distinct CDR3 sequences, over 5.5% of them appearing once. The specimen was PBMCs, either bulk or a sorted T-cell subset (CD4+, CD8+, memory, or dextramer-sorted; not recorded which), collected 45 days after the yellow fever booster vaccination. The source of these receptors is a man aged 25 to 40 who received the YFV17D yellow fever vaccine.

This clonotype was observed many times. This chain joins TRBV6-2 or TRBV6-3 and TRBJ1-1, with 7 bases fitting TRBD1. V shed 6 bases, J shed 3 bases, and the junction held 7 bases outside the gene matches. CDR3 length equals 14 residues. The germline CDR1 and CDR2 sequences are MNHEY and SVGEGT. The CDR3 sequence: CASSPGGGHTEAFF. The CDR3 coding sequence is TGTGCCAGCAGCCCAGGGGGGGGGCACACTGAAGCTTTCTTT.

This clonotype appeared a few times. The V and J genes are TRBV7-2 and TRBJ1-6; D gene unclear. CDR1 SGHTA and CDR2 FQGNSA come from the germline V gene. CDR3 size: 14 residues. Deletions cut 2 bases from V and 7 bases from J, with 9 bases between. CDR3 sequence (DNA): TGTGCCAGCAGCTTAAAAAAGCTCAATTCACCCCTCCACTTT. Protein product: CASSLKKLNSPLHF.

The chain is built from TRBV6-1 and TRBJ1-1; 8 bases align to TRBD1. V shed 6 bases, J shed 0 bases, and the junction held 6 bases outside the gene matches. This CDR3 is built from 15 residues. Germline V CDR1 and CDR2: MNHNS, SASEGT. In DNA form, the CDR3 reads TGTGCCAGCAGATCCGGACAGGGTCTGAACACTGAAGCTTTCTTT. Its protein product is CASRSGQGLNTEAFF.

This clonotype occurred many times. The rearrangement joins TRBV9 to TRBJ2-5; D remains ambiguous. Germline assignment: CDR1 SGDLS and CDR2 YYNGEE. The length of the CDR3 is 12 residues. The ends were cut back, 4 bases at V and 5 bases at J, with 9 bases in the middle. The DNA of the CDR3 is TGTGCCAGCAGCCCCTCCGACGAGACCCAGTACTTC. This translates into CASSPSDETQYF.

V gene TRBV20-1 combines with J gene TRBJ2-2; TRBD2 agrees at 13 bases. The length of the CDR3 is 17 residues. The J segment lost 5 bases and the V segment lost 0 bases, leaving 6 bases of the junction unmatched. Germline V CDR1 and CDR2: DFQATT, SNEGSKA (reference sequence). CDR3 in DNA: TGCAGTGCTAGAGATGGTCGGACTAGCGGGAGTACCGGGGAGCTGTTTTTT. Residues: CSARDGRTSGSTGELFF.

The rearrangement links TRBV9 to TRBJ2-7, with no clear D. This CDR3 has 9 amino acids. Germline loops: CDR1 SGDLS, CDR2 YYNGEE. Trimming left V 7 bases short and J 2 bases short, with 1 base between. This CDR3 is CASPYEQYF. CDR3 nucleotides: TGTGCCAGCCCCTACGAGCAGTACTTC.

This clonotype was seen ten or more times. The V gene is TRBV7-2, the J gene TRBJ1-2; the match to TRBD1 covers 10 bases. The V gene end was trimmed by 5 bases and the J gene end by 0 bases; junction bases not matched to a gene: 6. The CDR3 loop spans 16 amino acids. CDR1 SGHTA and CDR2 FQGNSA come from the germline V gene. CDR3 nucleotide sequence: TGTGCCAGCAGCCGGGACAGGGGACGGTCTAACTATGGCTACACCTTC. Translated, it gives CASSRDRGRSNYGYTF. The whole variable domain, filled in from reference TRBV7-2 and TRBJ1-2, reads GAGVSQSPSNKVTEKGKDVELRCDPISGHTALYWYRQSLGQGLEFLIYFQGNSAPDKSGLPSDRFSAERTGGSVSTLTIQRTQQEDSAVYLCASSRDRGRSNYGYTFGSGTRLTVV.

Ten or more counts support this clonotype. This chain uses TRBV5-1 with TRBJ2-3; D call uncertain. The CDR3 has 15 amino acids. V gave up 4 bases and J gave up 3 bases, with 15 bases separating them. Germline CDR1 SGHRS, CDR2 YFSETQ. The CDR3 nucleotides read TGCGCCAGCAGCCTAAGCGTGGAACCTACAGATACGCAGTATTTT. Its protein is CASSLSVEPTDTQYF.

This clonotype was observed at least ten times. V is TRBV6-4 and J is TRBJ2-1; TRBD1 or TRBD2 may be the D gene (5 bases each). Germline lookup yields CDR1 MRHNA and CDR2 SNTAGT. This CDR3 has 16 amino acids. Trimming removed 5 bases at V and 7 bases at J, with 21 bases between. CDR3 region: CASSRILGESGNEQFF. Here the CDR3 DNA reads TGTGCCAGCAGTCGGATACTGGGGGAGTCAGGGAATGAGCAGTTCTTC.

In its sample, this clonotype was seen many times. J is TRBJ1-5 and V is TRBV18; D gene uncertain. V was trimmed by 2 bases and J by 4 bases, leaving 9 bases between them. CDR1 is KGHSH, CDR2 LQKENI, per germline. This CDR3 has 14 residues. The CDR3 loop reads CASSPGQPNQPQHF. The CDR3 DNA reads as TGTGCCAGCTCACCAGGCCAGCCTAATCAGCCCCAGCATTTT.

In regard to this clonotype: A read error may explain this, as a much larger clone is one base away. The chain recombines TRBV7-2 with TRBJ2-3; D gene ambiguous. The germline V gene has CDR1 SGHTA and CDR2 FQGNSA. The CDR3 is made up of 11 amino acids. CDR3 in DNA: TGTGCCAGCAGCTTAAAAGATTCGCAGTATTTT. Translation gives CASSLKDSQYF.

This clonotype came up many times. The V and J genes are TRBV3-1 and TRBJ1-5; D uncertain. V was clipped by 1 base and J by 1 base, with 2 bases between them. The CDR3 consists of 13 residues. The germline gives CDR1 LGHDT, CDR2 YNNKEL (reference sequence). The DNA of the CDR3 is TGTGCCAGCAGCCAAGCGAGCAATCAGCCCCAGCATTTT. Encoded protein: CASSQASNQPQHF.

J is TRBJ2-7 and V is TRBV19; D possibly corresponds to TRBD2 (6 bases). Germline V gives CDR1 LNHDA, CDR2 SQIVND (reference sequence). CDR3 length: 13 residues. V lost 7 bases to trimming and J lost 6 bases, with 16 bases between them. The CDR3 bases are TGTGCCAGTACCGAGTATGGGGGAGGCGAGCAGTACTTC. Protein product: CASTEYGGGEQYF.

CDR3 protein: CASKRDSSSYEQYF. For the CDR3, the DNA is TGTGCCAGCAAACGGGACTCCAGCTCCTACGAGCAGTACTTC. This chain connects TRBV2 to TRBJ2-7, with a weak D call TRBD2 (6 bases). The CDR3 sequence is 14 residues long. The germline CDR1 and CDR2 sequences are SNHLY and FYNNEI. V lost 7 bases, J lost 0 bases, and 13 bases lay in between.

This clonotype came up many times. This chain connects TRBV20-1 to TRBJ2-7; D call uncertain. The CDR3 sequence is 12 residues long. Per the germline V gene, CDR1 is DFQATT and CDR2 is SNEGSKA (reference sequence). With 3 bases removed from V and 2 bases from J, the gap between germline ends came to 8 bases. The CDR3 spells CSARGNTYEQYF. The CDR3 coding sequence is TGCAGTGCTAGGGGGAATACCTACGAGCAGTACTTC.

This clonotype was seen a few times. V is TRBV20-1 and J is TRBJ2-5, with TRBD1 identical over 7 bases. Per germline, CDR1 DFQATT and CDR2 SNEGSKA (reference sequence). The V segment lost 5 bases and the J segment 1 base; nucleotides outside the gene matches: 10. The CDR3 length is 15 residues. Here the CDR3 DNA reads TGCAGTGCTGATAGGTACAGGGGTGGCCAAGAGACCCAGTACTTC. This codes for CSADRYRGGQETQYF.

This clonotype was detected a few times. The chain recombines TRBV13 with TRBJ1-2; 11 nucleotides agree with TRBD1. Trimming removed 5 bases from V and 4 bases from J; junction bases left unmatched: 3. CDR3 length equals 14 residues. Germline V lookup: CDR1 PRHDT, CDR2 FYEKMQ (reference sequence). The CDR3 spells CASSAGTGGYGYTF. CDR3 nucleotide sequence: TGTGCCAGCAGCGCAGGGACAGGGGGCTATGGCTACACCTTC.

This clonotype was counted ten times or more. The chain couples TRBV21-1 to TRBJ2-2; TRBD2 is the table's D call and was not checked against the DNA. TRBV21-1 is a pseudogene locus. The CDR3 contains 17 residues. This CDR3 is CASSKKWRERRTGELFF. The CDR3 region has the DNA TGTGCCAGCAGCAAAAAATGGCGGGAGAGAAGGACCGGGGAGCTGTTTTTT.

The sample holds many counts of this clonotype. This chain uses TRBV3-1 with TRBJ2-1; a possible D gene is TRBD2 (6 bases). The V gene lost 4 bases and the J gene lost 1 base, with 14 bases spanning the gap. Germline V gene data show CDR1 as LGHDT and CDR2 as YNNKEL (reference sequence). The CDR3 totals 16 residues. This CDR3 reads CASSRAGTSSYNEQFF. Here the CDR3 DNA reads TGTGCCAGCAGCCGCGCCGGGACTTCTTCCTACAATGAGCAGTTCTTC.

This clonotype was picked up many times. The chain links TRBV12-3 or TRBV12-4 to TRBJ1-2; no reliable D call. The CDR3 loop spans 13 amino acids. The V end was cut by 7 bases, the J end by 1 base, with 10 bases between. The CDR3 sequence: CASTRRDNYGYTF. Written as DNA, the CDR3 is TGTGCCAGCACCCGACGGGATAACTATGGCTACACCTTC.

This clonotype was found a few times. V is TRBV24-1 and J is TRBJ1-5, with 8 nucleotides matching TRBD1. The CDR3 runs 12 residues. Germline loops: CDR1 KGHDR, CDR2 SFDVKD. Losses at the gene ends were 9 bases for V and 4 bases for J; bases not matched to a gene: 1. The CDR3 spells CATQGANQPQHF. The CDR3 bases are TGTGCCACCCAGGGGGCAAATCAGCCCCAGCATTTT.

The chain is built from TRBV6-2 or TRBV6-3 and TRBJ2-5; TRBD1 matches 10 bases. CDR3 length equals 14 residues. Germline trimming cut 6 bases from V and 5 bases from J; bases unmatched to any gene: 6. Germline V gene lookup returns CDR1 MNHEY and CDR2 SVGEGT. CDR3 sequence reads: CASSRDRGGETQYF. As DNA, the CDR3 is TGTGCCAGCAGCCGGGACAGGGGCGGGGAGACCCAGTACTTC.

This clonotype showed up just a few times. The genes are TRBV7-2 and TRBJ2-1; the D is unclear. Germline assignment: CDR1 SGHTA and CDR2 FQGNSA. The CDR3 length is 12 residues. The V end lost 2 bases, the J end lost 9 bases, and 8 bases lay between the germline ends. The CDR3 spells CASSLMGIEQFF. In nucleotides, the CDR3 is TGTGCCAGCAGCTTAATGGGGATTGAGCAGTTCTTC.

Only a few counts were recorded for this clonotype. The V call is TRBV27, the J call TRBJ1-4; TRBD1 aligns across 8 bases. The germline gives CDR1 MNHEY, CDR2 SMNVEV (reference sequence). The CDR3 is made up of 13 amino acids. Germline trimming cut 6 bases from V and 8 bases from J; bases unmatched to any gene: 5. CDR3 sequence (DNA): TGTGCCAGCAGCCAACAGGGGGGAGAAAAACTGTTTTTT. Translated, it gives CASSQQGGEKLFF.

This clonotype came up a few times. The chain couples TRBV20-1 to TRBJ2-1; perhaps TRBD1 as D (6 bases). Germline V gives CDR1 DFQATT, CDR2 SNEGSKA (reference sequence). Trimming removed 8 bases from V and 12 bases from J, with 23 bases in between. The CDR3 contains 13 residues. CDR3 nucleotides: TGCAGTTTTAGGACAGACGGCCTACCCGGGCAGTTCTTC. Its protein is CSFRTDGLPGQFF.

In the case of this clonotype: A read error may be the cause here, since a much bigger clone is one base away. The V and J genes are TRBV20-1 and TRBJ2-1; TRBD2 aligns across 7 bases. The CDR3 runs to 16 residues. Germline V lookup: CDR1 DFQATT, CDR2 SNEGSKA (reference sequence). CDR3 residues: CCARDLAGASYNEQFF. CDR3 sequence (DNA): TGCTGTGCTAGAGATCTGGCGGGAGCCTCCTACAATGAGCAGTTCTTC.

This clonotype was observed a few times. The V and J genes are TRBV7-2 and TRBJ1-3, with TRBD1 as a possible D gene (5 bases). This CDR3 contains 17 residues. Trimming removed 5 bases at V and 1 base at J, with 18 bases between. Germline V CDR1 and CDR2: SGHTA, FQGNSA. In DNA, the CDR3 is TGTGCCAGCAGCCAGGGTTGGGCCCCCTTATCTGGAAACACCATATATTTT. The encoded protein is CASSQGWAPLSGNTIYF. The full variable domain, in which reference TRBV7-2 and TRBJ1-3 provide the parts outside the CDR3, is GAGVSQSPSNKVTEKGKDVELRCDPISGHTALYWYRQSLGQGLEFLIYFQGNSAPDKSGLPSDRFSAERTGGSVSTLTIQRTQQEDSAVYLCASSQGWAPLSGNTIYFGEGSWLTVV.

The chain uses TRBV19 and TRBJ2-7, with D possibly TRBD2 on 5 matching bases. The CDR3 extends over 13 amino acids. Trimming shortened V by 3 bases and J by 3 bases, and 9 bases separated the two germline ends. The V gene's germline CDR1 is LNHDA and CDR2 SQIVND (reference sequence). For the CDR3, the DNA is TGTGCCAGTAGTATGGGCGGAGGCTACGAGCAGTACTTC. Translated, it gives CASSMGGGYEQYF.

The chain combines TRBV7-9 with TRBJ2-1; no clear D. V lost 2 bases and J lost 6, with 14 bases in between. Germline CDR1 reads SEHNR; CDR2 reads FQNEAQ (reference sequence). The CDR3 loop spans 15 amino acids. The CDR3 nucleotides read TGTGCCAGCAGCTTACCCCTCAGAATGGGCAATGAGCAGTTCTTC. It yields the protein CASSLPLRMGNEQFF.

In the case of this clonotype: A much larger clonotype is one base distant, so this may be a read error. The chain carries TRBV20-1 and TRBJ2-7, with TRBD2 identical over 9 bases. J gave up 3 bases and V 2 bases, and 8 bases lay outside the gene matches. Per germline, CDR1 DFQATT and CDR2 SNEGSKA (reference sequence). The CDR3 contains 15 residues. CDR3 DNA: TGCAGTGCTAGACCAGCGGGAGGACAGAACTACGAGCAGTACTTC. Encoded protein: CSARPAGGQNYEQYF.

V and J are TRBV20-1 and TRBJ2-7; 7 nucleotides align to TRBD1. CDR1 is DFQATT and CDR2 is SNEGSKA in the germline V gene (reference sequence). There are 14 residues in the CDR3. J lost 2 bases, V lost 6 bases, and 10 bases had no gene match. CDR3: CSARTGTAAYEQYF. In DNA form, the CDR3 reads TGCAGTGCCCGAACCGGGACAGCGGCCTACGAGCAGTACTTC.